This TCR beta chain was documented in a study of response to subunit inactivated influenza vaccine. The sample holds many counts of this clonotype. Antigen: not known. Whole-study findings and limits: After each seasonal influenza vaccination, few new T cells are recruited, the authors suggested.

The CDR3 is 12 residues long. Germline V gene lookup returns CDR1 SGHTA and CDR2 FQGNSA. Trimming removed 5 bases from V and 4 bases from J, with 9 bases in between. TCRdb re-called the RT-PCR reads through MiXCR, storing one row per CDR3 protein. The data show approximately 700,000 distinct CDR3 sequences, with around a sixth seen just once and 11% held by the top ten. Sequenced material: PBMCs from blood, taken approximately 13 days after vaccination. The TCR was taken from a middle-aged man who received an inactivated influenza vaccine. The chain carries TRBV7-2 and TRBJ2-7; a possible D gene is TRBD2 (6 bases). CDR3: CASSAGLYEQYF. The CDR3 region has the DNA TGTGCCAGCAGCGCAGGACTATACGAGCAGTACTTC.